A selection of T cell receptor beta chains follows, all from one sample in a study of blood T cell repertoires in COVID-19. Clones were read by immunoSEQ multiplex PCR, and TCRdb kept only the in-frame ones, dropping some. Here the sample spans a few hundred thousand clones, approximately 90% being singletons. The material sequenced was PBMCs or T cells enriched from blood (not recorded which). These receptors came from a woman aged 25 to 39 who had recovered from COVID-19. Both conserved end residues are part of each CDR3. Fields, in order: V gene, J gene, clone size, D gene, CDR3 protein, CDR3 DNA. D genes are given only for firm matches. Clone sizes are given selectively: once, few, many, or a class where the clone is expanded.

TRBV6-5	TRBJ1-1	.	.	CASNRHRTEAFF	TGTGCCAGCAATCGACACCGGACTGAAGCTTTCTTT
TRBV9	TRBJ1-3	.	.	CASSVALAFSGNTIYF	TGTGCCAGCAGCGTAGCTTTGGCCTTCTCTGGAAACACCATATATTTT
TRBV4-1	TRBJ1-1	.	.	CASNRPGHMNTEAFF	TGCGCCAGCAACCGACCGGGACACATGAACACTGAAGCTTTCTTT
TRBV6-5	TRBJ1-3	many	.	CASGGRGYTIYF	TGTGCCAGCGGGGGGAGGGGTTACACCATATATTTT
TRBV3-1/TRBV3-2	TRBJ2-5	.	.	CASARGGAFRTQYF	TGTGCCAGCGCGCGCGGTGGAGCTTTTAGGACCCAGTACTTC
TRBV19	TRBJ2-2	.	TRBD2	CASSISGRNTGELFF	TGTGCCAGTAGTATCAGCGGGAGGAACACCGGGGAGCTGTTTTTT
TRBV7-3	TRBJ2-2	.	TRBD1	CASSTRDRVTGELFF	TGTGCCAGCAGCACCCGAGACAGGGTCACCGGGGAGCTGTTTTTT
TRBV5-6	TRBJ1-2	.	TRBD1	CASSTYRGRVYGYTF	TGTGCCAGCAGCACATACAGGGGGCGGGTCTATGGCTACACCTTC
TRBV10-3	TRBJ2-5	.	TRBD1	CAISAGTGGETQYF	TGTGCCATCAGTGCCGGGACAGGGGGAGAGACCCAGTACTTC
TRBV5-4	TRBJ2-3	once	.	CASSFGAQGSDTQYF	TGTGCCAGCAGCTTTGGCGCCCAGGGGAGTGATACGCAGTATTTT
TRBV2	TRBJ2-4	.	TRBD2	CASSVELAGGSAKNIQYF	TGTGCCAGCAGTGTAGAACTAGCGGGGGGCTCAGCCAAAAACATTCAGTACTTC
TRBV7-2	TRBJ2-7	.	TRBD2	CASSLEAGGPYEQYF	TGTGCCAGCAGCTTAGAGGCGGGGGGGCCGTACGAGCAGTACTTC
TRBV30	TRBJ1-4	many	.	CAWRHPRDNEKLFF	TGTGCCTGGAGACACCCCCGGGATAATGAAAAACTGTTTTTT
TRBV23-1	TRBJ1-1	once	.	CASSPDTEAFF	TGCGCCAGCAGTCCGGACACTGAAGCTTTCTTT
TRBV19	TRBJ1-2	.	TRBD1	CASGEDRASGYTF	TGTGCCAGTGGCGAAGACAGGGCAAGTGGCTACACCTTC
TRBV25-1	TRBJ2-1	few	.	CASSGLAASYNEQFF	TGTGCCAGCAGTGGATTGGCGGCCTCCTACAATGAGCAGTTCTTC
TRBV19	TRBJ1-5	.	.	CASSIGRNSNQPQHF	TGTGCCAGTAGTATTGGCAGAAATAGCAATCAGCCCCAGCATTTT